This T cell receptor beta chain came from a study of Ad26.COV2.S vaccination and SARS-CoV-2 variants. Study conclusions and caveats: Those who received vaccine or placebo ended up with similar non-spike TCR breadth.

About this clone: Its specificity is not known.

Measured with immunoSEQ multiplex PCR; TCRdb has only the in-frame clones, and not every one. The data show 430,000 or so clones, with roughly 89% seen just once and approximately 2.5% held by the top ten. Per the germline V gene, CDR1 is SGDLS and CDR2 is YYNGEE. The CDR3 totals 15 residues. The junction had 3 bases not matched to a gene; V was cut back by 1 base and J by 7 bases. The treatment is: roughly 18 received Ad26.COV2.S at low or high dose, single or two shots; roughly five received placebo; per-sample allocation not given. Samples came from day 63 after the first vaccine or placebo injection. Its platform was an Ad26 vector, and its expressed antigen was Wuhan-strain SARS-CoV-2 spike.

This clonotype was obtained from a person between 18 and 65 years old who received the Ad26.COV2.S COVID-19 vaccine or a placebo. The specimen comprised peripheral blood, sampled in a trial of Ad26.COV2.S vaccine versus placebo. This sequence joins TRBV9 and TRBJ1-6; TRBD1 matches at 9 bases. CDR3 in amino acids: CASSVTGTGNSPLHF. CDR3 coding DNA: TGTGCCAGCAGCGTAACTGGGACAGGGAATTCACCCCTCCACTTT.